This TCR beta chain was obtained from a study of blood T cell repertoires in COVID-19. The table came from immunoSEQ multiplex PCR; TCRdb's copy has only in-frame clones and leaves some out. The sample shows 400,000 or so clones, about 92% of them seen only once. Material for sequencing was PBMCs or T cells enriched from blood (not recorded which). The receptor comes from a man aged 18 to 29 who had recovered from COVID-19.

The CDR3 DNA reads as TGTGCCAGCAGCCCCAAGTCACTTCCCAATTCACCCCTCCACTTT. Translated: CASSPKSLPNSPLHF. This chain links TRBV7-9 with TRBJ1-6, with D uncertain. Trimming shortened V by 5 bases and J by 7 bases, and 15 bases separated the two germline ends. CDR1 SEHNR and CDR2 FQNEAQ come from the germline V gene (reference sequence). This CDR3 has 15 residues.